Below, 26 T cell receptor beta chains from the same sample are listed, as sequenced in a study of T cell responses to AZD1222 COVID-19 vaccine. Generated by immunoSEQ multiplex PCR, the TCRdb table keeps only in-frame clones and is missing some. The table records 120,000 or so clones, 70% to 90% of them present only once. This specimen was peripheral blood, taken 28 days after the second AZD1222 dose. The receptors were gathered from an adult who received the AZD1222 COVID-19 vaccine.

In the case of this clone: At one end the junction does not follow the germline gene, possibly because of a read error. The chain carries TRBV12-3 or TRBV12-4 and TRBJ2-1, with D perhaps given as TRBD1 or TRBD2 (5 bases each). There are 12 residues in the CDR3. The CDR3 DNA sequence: TGTGCCAGCAGTTTATACGGGGCCCGCCCTGTCTTC. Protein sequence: CASSLYGARPVF.

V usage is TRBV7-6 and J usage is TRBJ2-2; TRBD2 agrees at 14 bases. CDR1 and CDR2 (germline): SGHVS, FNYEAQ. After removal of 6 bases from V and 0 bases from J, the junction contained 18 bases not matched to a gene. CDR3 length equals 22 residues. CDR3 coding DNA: TGTGCCAGCAGGCGAACCGGGACTAGCGGGGGACCGACCCGACCGAACACCGGGGAGCTGTTTTTT. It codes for CASRRTGTSGGPTRPNTGELFF.

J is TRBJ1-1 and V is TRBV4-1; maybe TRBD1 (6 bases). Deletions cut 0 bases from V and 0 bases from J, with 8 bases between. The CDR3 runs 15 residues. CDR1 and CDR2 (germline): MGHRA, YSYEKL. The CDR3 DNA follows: TGCGCCAGCAGCCAAGATTCAGGGGTGAACACTGAAGCTTTCTTT. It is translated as CASSQDSGVNTEAFF.

The CDR3 protein is CASSLTRQGADTQYF. The DNA for the CDR3 is TGTGCCAGCAGCTTAACGCGTCAGGGAGCAGATACGCAGTATTTT. The rearrangement uses TRBV7-9 and TRBJ2-3; D could derive from TRBD1 or TRBD2 (5 bases each). Trimming took off 2 bases at V and 4 bases at J, with 13 bases between the two ends. Germline CDR1 reads SEHNR; CDR2 reads FQNEAQ (reference sequence). The CDR3 is made up of 15 amino acids.

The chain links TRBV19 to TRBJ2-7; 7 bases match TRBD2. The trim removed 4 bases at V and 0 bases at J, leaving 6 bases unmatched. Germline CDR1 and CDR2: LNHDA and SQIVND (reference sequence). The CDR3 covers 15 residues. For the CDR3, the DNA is TGTGCCAGTAGTACGAGCGGGGAGAGCTCCTACGAGCAGTACTTC. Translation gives CASSTSGESSYEQYF.

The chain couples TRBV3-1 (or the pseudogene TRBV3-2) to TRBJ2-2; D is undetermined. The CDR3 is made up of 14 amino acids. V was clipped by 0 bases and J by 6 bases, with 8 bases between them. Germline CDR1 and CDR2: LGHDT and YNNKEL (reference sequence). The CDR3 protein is CASSQEGSAGELFF. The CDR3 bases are TGTGCCAGCAGCCAAGAGGGAAGCGCCGGGGAGCTGTTTTTT.

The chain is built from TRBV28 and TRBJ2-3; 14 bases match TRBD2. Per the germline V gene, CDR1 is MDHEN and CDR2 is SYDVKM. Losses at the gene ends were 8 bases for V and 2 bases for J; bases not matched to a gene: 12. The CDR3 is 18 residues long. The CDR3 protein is CASGRTSGRPGTTDTQYF. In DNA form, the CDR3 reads TGTGCCAGCGGCCGGACTAGCGGGAGGCCGGGGACCACAGATACGCAGTATTTT.

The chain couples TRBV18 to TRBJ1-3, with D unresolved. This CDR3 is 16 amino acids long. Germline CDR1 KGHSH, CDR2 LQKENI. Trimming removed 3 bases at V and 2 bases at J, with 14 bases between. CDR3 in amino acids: CASSPVSPGPGNTIYF. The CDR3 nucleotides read TGTGCCAGCTCACCGGTCTCACCGGGCCCTGGAAACACCATATATTTT.

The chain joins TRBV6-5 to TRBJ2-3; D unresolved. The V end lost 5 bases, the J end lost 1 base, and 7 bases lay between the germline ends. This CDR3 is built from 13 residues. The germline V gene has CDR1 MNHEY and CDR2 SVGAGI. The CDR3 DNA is TGTGCCAGCAGTACCGTCGGCACAGATACGCAGTATTTT. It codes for CASSTVGTDTQYF.

The CDR3 loop is CASSQTGAGGNQPQHF. Written as DNA, the CDR3 is TGTGCCAGCTCTCAGACAGGGGCGGGAGGCAATCAGCCCCAGCATTTT. V is TRBV25-1 and J is TRBJ1-5, with TRBD1 identical over 8 bases. J gave up 2 bases and V 8 bases, and 11 bases lay outside the gene matches. In germline, CDR1 is MGHDK, CDR2 SYGVNS. CDR3 size: 16 residues.

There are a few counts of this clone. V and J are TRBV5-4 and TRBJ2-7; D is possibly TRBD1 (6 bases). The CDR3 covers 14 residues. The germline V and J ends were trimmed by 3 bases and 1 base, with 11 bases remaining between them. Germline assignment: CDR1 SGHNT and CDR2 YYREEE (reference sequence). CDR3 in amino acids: CASSYTGKSYEQYF. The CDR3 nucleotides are TGTGCCAGCAGCTATACAGGGAAATCCTACGAGCAGTACTTC.

The CDR3 region is CATSRQGNLHEQYF. The CDR3 coding sequence is TGTGCCACCAGCAGACAGGGTAATCTTCACGAGCAGTACTTC. The chain links TRBV15 to TRBJ2-7; D is perhaps TRBD1 (5 bases). The CDR3 runs 14 residues. The V end lost 2 bases, the J end lost 5 bases, and 13 bases lay between the germline ends. Germline CDR1 LNHNV, CDR2 YYDKDF (reference sequence). Drawing the rest from reference TRBV15 and TRBJ2-7, the complete variable domain is DAMVIQNPRYQVTQFGKPVTLSCSQTLNHNVMYWYQQKSSQAPKLLFHYYDKDFNNEADTPDNFQSRRPNTSFCFLDIRSPGLGDTAMYLCATSRQGNLHEQYFGPGTRLTVT.

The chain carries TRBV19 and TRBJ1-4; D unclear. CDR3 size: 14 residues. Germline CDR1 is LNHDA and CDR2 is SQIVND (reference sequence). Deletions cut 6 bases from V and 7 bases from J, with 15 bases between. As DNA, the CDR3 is TGTGCCAGTAGAGTCGGTCAAGCGAGTGAAAAACTGTTTTTT. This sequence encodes CASRVGQASEKLFF.

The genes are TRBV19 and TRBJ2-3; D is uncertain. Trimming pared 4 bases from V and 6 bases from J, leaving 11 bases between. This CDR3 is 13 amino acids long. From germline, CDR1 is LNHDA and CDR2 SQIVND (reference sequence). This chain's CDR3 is CASSSGWADTQYF. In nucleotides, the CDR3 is TGTGCCAGTAGTAGTGGTTGGGCGGATACGCAGTATTTT.

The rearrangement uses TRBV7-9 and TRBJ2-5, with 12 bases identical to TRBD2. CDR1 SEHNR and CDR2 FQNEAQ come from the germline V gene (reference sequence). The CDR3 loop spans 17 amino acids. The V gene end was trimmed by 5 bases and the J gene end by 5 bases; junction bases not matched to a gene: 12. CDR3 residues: CASSTRGTSGWWETQYF. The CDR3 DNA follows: TGTGCCAGCAGCACCAGAGGGACTAGCGGGTGGTGGGAGACCCAGTACTTC.

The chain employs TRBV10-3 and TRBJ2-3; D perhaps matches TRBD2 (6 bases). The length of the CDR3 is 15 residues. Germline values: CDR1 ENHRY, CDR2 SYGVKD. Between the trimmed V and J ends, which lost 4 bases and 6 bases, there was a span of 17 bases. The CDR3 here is CAISGSVRGSDTQYF. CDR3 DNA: TGTGCCATCAGTGGTTCTGTGCGGGGATCGGATACGCAGTATTTT.

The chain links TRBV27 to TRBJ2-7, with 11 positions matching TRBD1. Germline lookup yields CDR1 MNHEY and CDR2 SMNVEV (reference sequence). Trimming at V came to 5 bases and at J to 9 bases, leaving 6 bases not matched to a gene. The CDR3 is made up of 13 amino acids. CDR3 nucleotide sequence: TGTGCCAGCAGTGGGACAGGGGGATCGATGCAGTACTTC. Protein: CASSGTGGSMQYF.

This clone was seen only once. CDR3 protein: CASSYSTGTSGNTIYF. The CDR3 DNA reads TGTGCCAGCAGTTACTCGACAGGGACCTCTGGAAACACCATATATTTT. This chain links TRBV6-5 with TRBJ1-3, with 7 bases lining up with TRBD1. CDR1 and CDR2 (germline): MNHEY, SVGAGI. The J segment lost 0 bases and the V segment lost 0 bases, leaving 2 bases of the junction unmatched. This CDR3 is built from 16 residues.

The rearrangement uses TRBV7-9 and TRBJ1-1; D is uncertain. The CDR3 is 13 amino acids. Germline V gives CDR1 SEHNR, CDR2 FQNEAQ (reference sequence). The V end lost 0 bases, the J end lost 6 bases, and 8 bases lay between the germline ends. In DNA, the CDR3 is TGTGCCAGCAGCTTAGCCCCCCTCCCTGAAGCTTTCTTT. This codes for CASSLAPLPEAFF.

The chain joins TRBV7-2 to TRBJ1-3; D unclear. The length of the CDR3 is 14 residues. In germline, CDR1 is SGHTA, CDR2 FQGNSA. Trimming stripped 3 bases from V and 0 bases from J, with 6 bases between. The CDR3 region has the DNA TGTGCCAGCAGCTTCCGATCCTCTGGAAACACCATATATTTT. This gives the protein CASSFRSSGNTIYF.

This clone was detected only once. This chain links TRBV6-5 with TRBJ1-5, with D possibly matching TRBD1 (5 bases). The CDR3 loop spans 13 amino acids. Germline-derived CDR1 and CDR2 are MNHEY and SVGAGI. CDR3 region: CATAEQANQPQHF. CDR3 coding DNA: TGTGCGACGGCAGAACAGGCGAATCAGCCCCAGCATTTT.

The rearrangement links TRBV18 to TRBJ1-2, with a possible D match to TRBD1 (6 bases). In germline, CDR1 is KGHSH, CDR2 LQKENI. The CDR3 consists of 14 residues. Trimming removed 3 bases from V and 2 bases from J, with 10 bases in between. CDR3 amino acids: CASSPRTANYGYTF. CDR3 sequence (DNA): TGTGCCAGCTCACCCAGGACAGCAAACTATGGCTACACCTTC.

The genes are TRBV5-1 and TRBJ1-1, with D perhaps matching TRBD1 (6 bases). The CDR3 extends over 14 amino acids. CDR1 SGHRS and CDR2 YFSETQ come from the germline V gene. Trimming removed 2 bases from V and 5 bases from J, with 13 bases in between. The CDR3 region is CASSFAGEGTEAFF. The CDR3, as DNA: TGCGCCAGCAGCTTCGCAGGGGAAGGAACTGAAGCTTTCTTT.

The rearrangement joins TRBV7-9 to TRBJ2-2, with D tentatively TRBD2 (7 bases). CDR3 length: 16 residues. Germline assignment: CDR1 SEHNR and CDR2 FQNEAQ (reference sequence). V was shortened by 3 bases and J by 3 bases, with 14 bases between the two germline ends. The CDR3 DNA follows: TGTGCCAGCAGCTTGGCGTCGGGGGGCCACACCGGGGAGCTGTTTTTT. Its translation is CASSLASGGHTGELFF.

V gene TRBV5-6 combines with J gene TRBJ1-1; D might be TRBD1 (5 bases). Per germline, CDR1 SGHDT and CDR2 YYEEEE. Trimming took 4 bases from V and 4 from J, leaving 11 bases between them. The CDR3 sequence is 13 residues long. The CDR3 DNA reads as TGTGCCAGCAGCCCCGAGGACACCACTGAAGCTTTCTTT. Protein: CASSPEDTTEAFF.

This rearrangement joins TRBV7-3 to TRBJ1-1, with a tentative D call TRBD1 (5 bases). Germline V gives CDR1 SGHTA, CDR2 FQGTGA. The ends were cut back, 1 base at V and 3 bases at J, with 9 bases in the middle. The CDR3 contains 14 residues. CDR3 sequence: CASSLRQGDTEAFF. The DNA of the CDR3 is TGTGCCAGCAGCTTAAGGCAGGGTGACACTGAAGCTTTCTTT. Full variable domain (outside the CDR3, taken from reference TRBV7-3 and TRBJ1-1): GAGVSQTPSNKVTEKGKYVELRCDPISGHTALYWYRQSLGQGPEFLIYFQGTGAADDSGLPNDRFFAVRPEGSVSTLKIQRTERGDSAVYLCASSLRQGDTEAFFGQGTRLTVV.